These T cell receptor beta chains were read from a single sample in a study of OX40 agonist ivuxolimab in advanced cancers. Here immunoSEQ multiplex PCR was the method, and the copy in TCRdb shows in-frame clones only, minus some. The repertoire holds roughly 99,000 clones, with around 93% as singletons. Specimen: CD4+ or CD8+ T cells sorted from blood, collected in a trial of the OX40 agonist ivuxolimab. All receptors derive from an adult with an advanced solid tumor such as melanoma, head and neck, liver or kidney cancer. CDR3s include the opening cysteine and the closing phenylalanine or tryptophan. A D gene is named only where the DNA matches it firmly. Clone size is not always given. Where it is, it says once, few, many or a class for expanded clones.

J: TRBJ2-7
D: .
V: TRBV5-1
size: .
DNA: TGCGCCAGCAGCCAGACACAGATAACCTACGAGCAGTACTTC
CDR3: CASSQTQITYEQYF

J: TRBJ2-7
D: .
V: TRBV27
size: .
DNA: TGTGCCAGCAGTTTGTCCCGAGTAGCGGATTCCTACGAGCAGTACTTC
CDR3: CASSLSRVADSYEQYF

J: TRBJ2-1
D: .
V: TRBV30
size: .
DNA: TGTGCCTGGACTCTAAGGGGAGCTACTAGTATCCATGAGCAGTTCTTC
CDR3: CAWTLRGATSIHEQFF

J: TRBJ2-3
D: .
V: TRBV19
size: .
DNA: TGTGCCAGTAGCGCCGGTGAGGGCGGATACTACACAGATACGCAGTATTTT
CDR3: CASSAGEGGYYTDTQYF

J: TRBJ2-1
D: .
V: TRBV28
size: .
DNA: TGTGCCAGCAGTTTATTTGCAGGTACCGGCAATGAGCAGTTCTTC
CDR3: CASSLFAGTGNEQFF

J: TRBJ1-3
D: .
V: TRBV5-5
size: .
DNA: TGTGCCAGCAGCTTGAGGCCGGAGGACTCTGGAAACACCATATATTTT
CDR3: CASSLRPEDSGNTIYF

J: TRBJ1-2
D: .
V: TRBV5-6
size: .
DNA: TGTGCCAGCAGCTTGGTCCCGGGAAGCTATGGCTACACCTTC
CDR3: CASSLVPGSYGYTF

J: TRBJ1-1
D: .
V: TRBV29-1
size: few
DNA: TGCAGCGTTGCCCACCTCGAGACCACTGAAGCTTTCTTT
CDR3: CSVAHLETTEAFF

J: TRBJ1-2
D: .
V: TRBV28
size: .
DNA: TGTGCCACCCACGGGGGAGGCTATGGCTACACCTTC
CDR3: CATHGGGYGYTF

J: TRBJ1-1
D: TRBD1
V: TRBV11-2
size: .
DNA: TGTGCCAGCAGCAACCGAGGGACAGGACGACCTGAAGCTTTCTTT
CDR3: CASSNRGTGRPEAFF

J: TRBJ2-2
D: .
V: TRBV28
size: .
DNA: TGTGCCAGCAGTTTATCCGGGATCGCCGGGGAGCTGTTTTTT
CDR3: CASSLSGIAGELFF

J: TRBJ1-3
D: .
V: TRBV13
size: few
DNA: TGTGCCAGCAGCGAGAGAAACACCATATATTTT
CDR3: CASSERNTIYF

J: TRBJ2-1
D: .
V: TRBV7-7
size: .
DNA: TGTGCTAGCAGCTTAGAGGACAGCGGCTCCTACAATGAGCAGTTCTTC
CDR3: CASSLEDSGSYNEQFF

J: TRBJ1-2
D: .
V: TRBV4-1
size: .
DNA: TGCGCCAGCAGCCAAGTAGGGGTAGAGGGCTACACCTTC
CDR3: CASSQVGVEGYTF

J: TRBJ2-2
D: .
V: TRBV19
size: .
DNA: TGTGCCAGTAAGTCCCGTTTGAACAGCAACACCGGGGAGCTGTTTTTT
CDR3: CASKSRLNSNTGELFF

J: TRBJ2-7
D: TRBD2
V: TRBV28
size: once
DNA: TGTGCCAGCAGCGAGGTTTACGGGAGGCCGTCCTACGAGCAGTACTTC
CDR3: CASSEVYGRPSYEQYF

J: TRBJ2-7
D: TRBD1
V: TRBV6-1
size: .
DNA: TGTGCCAGCAGTGAACCGGGACAGGCTTTCTACGAGCAGTACTTC
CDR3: CASSEPGQAFYEQYF

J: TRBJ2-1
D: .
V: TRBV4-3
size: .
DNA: TGCGCCAGCAGCCAAGATGATGGCAATGAGCAGTTCTTC
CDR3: CASSQDDGNEQFF

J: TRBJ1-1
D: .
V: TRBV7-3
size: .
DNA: TGTGCCAGCAGCCCCTTCGCCGGGACACTGAACACTGAAGCTTTCTTT
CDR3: CASSPFAGTLNTEAFF

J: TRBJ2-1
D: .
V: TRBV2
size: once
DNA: TGTGCCAGCACCGCCGGGCGGCCTAAGTGGGAGCAGTTCTTC
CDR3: CASTAGRPKWEQFF

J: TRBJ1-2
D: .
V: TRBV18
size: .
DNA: TGTGCCAGCTCACCGGGAGGGGCGCTTGGCTACACCTTC
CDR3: CASSPGGALGYTF

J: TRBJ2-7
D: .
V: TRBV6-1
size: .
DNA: TGTGCCAGCAGCCCCTCCGGGGCGGGTCGCGAGCAGTACTTC
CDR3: CASSPSGAGREQYF

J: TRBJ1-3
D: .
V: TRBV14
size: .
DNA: TGTGCCAGCAGCCAACGCGGGGGCGCGACTGGAAACACCATATATTTT
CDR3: CASSQRGGATGNTIYF

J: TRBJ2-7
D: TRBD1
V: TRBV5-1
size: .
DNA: TGCGCCAGCAGCTTGGCTTGGGACAGGACGTACGAGCAGTACTTC
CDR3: CASSLAWDRTYEQYF

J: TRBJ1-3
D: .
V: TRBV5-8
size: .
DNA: TGTGCCAGCACCTTATTGAGATCTGGAAACACCATATATTTT
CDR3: CASTLLRSGNTIYF

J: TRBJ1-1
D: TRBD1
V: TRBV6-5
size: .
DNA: TGTGCCAGCAGTCAGCGGACAGGGCTAGGAGCTTTCTTT
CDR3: CASSQRTGLGAFF

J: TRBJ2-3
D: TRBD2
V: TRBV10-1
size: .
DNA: TGCGCCAGCAGTGCTAGCGGGAGTACAGATACGCAGTATTTT
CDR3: CASSASGSTDTQYF

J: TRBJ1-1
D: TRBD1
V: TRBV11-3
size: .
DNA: TGTGCCAGCAGCTTGGACAGGGGATCAAAGGAAGCTTTCTTT
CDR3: CASSLDRGSKEAFF

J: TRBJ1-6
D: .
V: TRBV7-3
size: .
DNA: TGTGCCAGCAGCCGGGACCTCACGGCACCCCTCCACTTT
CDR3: CASSRDLTAPLHF

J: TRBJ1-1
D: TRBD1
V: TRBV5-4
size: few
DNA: TGTGCCAGCGGACAGGGTAACACTGAAGCTTTCTTT
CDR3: CASGQGNTEAFF

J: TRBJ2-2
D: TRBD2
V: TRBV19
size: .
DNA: TGTGCCAGTAGGATTTGGGGTCTAGCGGCTACGAACACCGGGGAGCTGTTTTTT
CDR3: CASRIWGLAATNTGELFF

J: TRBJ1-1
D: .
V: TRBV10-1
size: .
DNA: TGCGCCAGCAGTTCCGACAGAAACACTGAAGCTTTCTTT
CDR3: CASSSDRNTEAFF

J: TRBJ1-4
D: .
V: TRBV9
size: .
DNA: TGTGCCAGCAGCGTAGACCGGGGCCTTAATGAAAAACTGTTTTTT
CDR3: CASSVDRGLNEKLFF

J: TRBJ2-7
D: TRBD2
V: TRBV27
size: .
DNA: TGTGCCAGCAGTTTACTTACTAGCGGGACTACGAAGCAGTACTTC
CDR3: CASSLLTSGTTKQYF

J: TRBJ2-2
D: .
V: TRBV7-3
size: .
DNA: TGTGCCAGCAGCCAACTAATTGATAGCGCGAACACCGGGGAGCTGTTTTTT
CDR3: CASSQLIDSANTGELFF

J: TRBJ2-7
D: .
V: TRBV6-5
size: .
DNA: TGTGCCATCAGTGGTGGGACGCCCTACGAGCAGTACTTC
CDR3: CAISGGTPYEQYF

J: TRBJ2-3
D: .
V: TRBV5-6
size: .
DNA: TGTGCCAGCAGCTGGGACGCAGCAGATACGCAGTATTTT
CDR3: CASSWDAADTQYF

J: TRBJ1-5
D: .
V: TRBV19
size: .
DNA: TGTGCCAGTAGTCAGGGATACAGGGACTTCCGGCGCCATCAGCCCCAGCATTTT
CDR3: CASSQGYRDFRRHQPQHF

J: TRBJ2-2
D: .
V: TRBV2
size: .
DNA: TGTGCCAGCAGTGAAGGGCACACCGGGGAGCTGTTTTTT
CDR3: CASSEGHTGELFF

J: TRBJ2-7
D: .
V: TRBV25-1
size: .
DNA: TGTGCCAGCAGTGAAGGGAATGCATACGAGCAGTACTTC
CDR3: CASSEGNAYEQYF

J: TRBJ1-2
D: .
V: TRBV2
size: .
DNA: TGTGCCAGCAGTGAAGGCCCGGGCATTAGGTATGGCTACACCTTC
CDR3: CASSEGPGIRYGYTF

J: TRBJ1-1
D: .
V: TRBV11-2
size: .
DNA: TGTGCCAGCAGCTTACTCCCGGGAAGCACTGAAGCTTTCTTT
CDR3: CASSLLPGSTEAFF

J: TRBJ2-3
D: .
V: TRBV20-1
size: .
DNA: TGCAGTGCTAGAGATGTACCAGGGCAGTATTTT
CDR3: CSARDVPGQYF

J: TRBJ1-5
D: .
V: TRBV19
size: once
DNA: TGTGCCACTGCTTGGGGGGACGGTCAGCCCCAGCATTTT
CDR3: CATAWGDGQPQHF

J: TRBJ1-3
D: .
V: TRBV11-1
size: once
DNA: TGTGCCAGCAGCGAAAGTGGCTCCCACACCATATATTTT
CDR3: CASSESGSHTIYF

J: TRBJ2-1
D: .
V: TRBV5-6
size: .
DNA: TGTGCCAGCAGCCCCCCCGTGGACTACAATGAGCAGTTCTTC
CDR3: CASSPPVDYNEQFF

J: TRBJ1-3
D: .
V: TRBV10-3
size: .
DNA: TGTGCCATCAGTGAACAAAGCTCTGGAAACACCATATATTTT
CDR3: CAISEQSSGNTIYF

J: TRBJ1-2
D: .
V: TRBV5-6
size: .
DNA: TGTGCCAGCAGCTTGCAGGGTTCAAGGGAGATCTCTGGCTACACCTTC
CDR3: CASSLQGSREISGYTF

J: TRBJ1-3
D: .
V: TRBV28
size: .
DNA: TGTGCCAGCTTACGATCAGGGTCCGGAAACACCATATATTTT
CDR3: CASLRSGSGNTIYF

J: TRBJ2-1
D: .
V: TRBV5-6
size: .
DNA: TGTGCCAGCAGCTTGGCGGTAGCCAACTTCTACAATGAGCAGTTCTTC
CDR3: CASSLAVANFYNEQFF

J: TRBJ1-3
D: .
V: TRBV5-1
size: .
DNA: TGCGCCAGCAGCTTGTCAACCTTAGGTGACTTCTCTGGAAACACCATATATTTT
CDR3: CASSLSTLGDFSGNTIYF

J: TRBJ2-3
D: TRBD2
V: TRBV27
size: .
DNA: TGTGCCAGCACCAGTAGCGGGAGCGGCACAGATACGCAGTATTTT
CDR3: CASTSSGSGTDTQYF

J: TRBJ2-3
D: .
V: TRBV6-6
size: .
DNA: TGTGCCAGCAGTTACTTAAGAGATACGCAGTATTTT
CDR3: CASSYLRDTQYF